This TCR beta chain is drawn from a study of Graves' ophthalmopathy and Graves' hyperthyroidism (dated by TCRdb to 2016 to 2018). Concerning the study at large: Stable hyperthyroidism was defined as no progression to ophthalmopathy within 18 months of follow-up. TCR beta repertoire signatures were used to distinguish Graves' ophthalmopathy from Graves' hyperthyroidism and to predict progression to ophthalmopathy. In total, 135 blood samples were TCR-sequenced: roughly 45 ophthalmopathy, some 75 hyperthyroidism and roughly 17 hyperthyroidism-to-ophthalmopathy patients. To explore V-J signatures that separate ophthalmopathy from hyperthyroidism, a discovery set of about 96 patients was enrolled, consisting of about 45 with ophthalmopathy and some 56 with stable hyperthyroidism. For independent validation, a separate cohort was made up of approximately 19 hyperthyroidism patients plus 17 patients who later progressed from hyperthyroidism to ophthalmopathy. In six or seven hyperthyroidism patients, the T-cell repertoires found in thyroid tissue were compared with those found in blood. Once sampling was done, hyperthyroidism patients were given methimazole at a starting dose of 30 mg daily, while ophthalmopathy patients were given high-dose intravenous methylprednisolone.

For repertoire sequencing, the TCR beta CDR3 regions were amplified from RNA transcripts. HTBI primers and the Qiagen OneStep RT-PCR kit were used in a first-round RT-PCR, which was followed by a second-round multiplex PCR, size selection and purification. Libraries were sequenced paired-end with 100 bp reads on an Illumina HiSeq2000. As for how the authors treated the data: SOAPnuke was used to process the reads, throwing out any read that had adapters, had uncalled bases, had a mean Phred below 15, or lacked an exact constant-primer or identifier match. High-quality paired reads were merged with COPE v1.2.5. Clonotypes were defined as unique nucleotide sequences and were aligned to IMGT TRB V, D and J references using MiTCR v1.1. The analysis was limited to V-J combinations with a frequency above 0.0001, which together covered 99.2% of the repertoires. A TCR clonal expansion and chaos score per V-J combination was defined as the ratio of F50 clonal expansion to chaos observed in the TCRdist matrix. Welch's t-statistics and random forest were used to reduce features to over ten V-J combinations, which were fed into a naive Bayes classifier. Thyroid-blood repertoire similarity was quantified with the Morisita-Horn index. TCRdb's own reprocessing of the public reads used fastp at Q25 and MiXCR and kept productive beta chains. Entries that share a CDR3 protein sequence are merged under the most common genes and DNA. The authors' filters were not applied to this entry. This sample gives around 1,000,000 distinct CDR3 sequences in total; 35% to 45% of them show up just once. The ten largest clones take up roughly 11% of the sample.

What the work shows at the level of the full study, not this receptor alone: Most of the expanded thyroid clonotypes with a frequency above 0.001 were also detected in blood, and it was suggested that the thyroid immune response may be reflected by blood repertoires. No statistical method was used to set the sample size in advance, and the investigators knew which group each participant was assigned to. Ophthalmopathy was separated from stable hyperthyroidism by the 13-signature model with roughly 87% sensitivity and 81% to 84% specificity in cross-validation and with 80%/75% in the test set. In validation, the model predicted ophthalmopathy progression with 70.59% sensitivity and 72.22% specificity; some 13 predicted patients were CT-confirmed with GO in a median of approximately 6.2 months.

The CDR3, cysteine through phenylalanine, is 17 amino acids long. Here the CDR3 DNA is all that survives: 51 bases in frame from base 1. Taken from the germline V gene (reference sequence), the CDR1 and CDR2 loops are DFQATT and SNEGSKA. V is shortened by 2 bases, J by 0 bases, and the region joining them spans 20 bases. As concerns this clonotype: What antigen it recognizes has not been identified. There are no base qualities to consult, and no much larger clone falls within one base.

Hyperthyroidism patients were newly diagnosed, with disease duration under 2 months, and aged 18 to 65 years. Patients were excluded if they had other autoimmune diseases, uncontrolled infections, pregnancy or lactation. Diagnosis was based on clinical symptoms, serum thyroxine, TRAb, thyroid ultrasound and orbital computed tomography. Total RNA was extracted with Trizol reagent and quality-checked on an Agilent 2100 Bioanalyzer. The specimen sequenced was peripheral blood or thyroid tissue (not recorded which). The chain was built from TRBV20-1 and TRBJ2-7, with a tentative D gene TRBD2 over 7 matching bases. The sequence was obtained from an adult man with Graves' hyperthyroidism. The CDR3 in this case is CSARLGGGLGFSYEQYF. The nucleotide sequence reads as follows: TGCAGTGCTAGATTAGGGGGGGGATTAGGGTTCTCCTACGAGCAGTACTTC.